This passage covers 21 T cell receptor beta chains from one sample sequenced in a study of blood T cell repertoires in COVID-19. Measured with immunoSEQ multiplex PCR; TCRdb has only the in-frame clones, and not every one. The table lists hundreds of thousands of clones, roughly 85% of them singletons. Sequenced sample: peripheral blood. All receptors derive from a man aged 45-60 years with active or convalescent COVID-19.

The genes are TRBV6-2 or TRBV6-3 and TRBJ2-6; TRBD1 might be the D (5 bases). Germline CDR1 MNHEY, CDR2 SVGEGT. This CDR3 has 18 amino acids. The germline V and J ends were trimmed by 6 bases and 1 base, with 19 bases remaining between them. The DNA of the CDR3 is TGTGCCAGCAGCTATACAGGTAGGGATAGTTCTGGGGCCAACGTCCTGACTTTC. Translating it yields CASSYTGRDSSGANVLTF.

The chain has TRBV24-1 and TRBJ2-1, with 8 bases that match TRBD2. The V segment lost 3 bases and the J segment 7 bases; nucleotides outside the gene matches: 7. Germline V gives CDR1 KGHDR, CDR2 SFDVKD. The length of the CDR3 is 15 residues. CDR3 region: CATSDLSGSTNEQFF. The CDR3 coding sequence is TGTGCCACCAGTGATCTCAGCGGGAGTACGAATGAGCAGTTCTTC.

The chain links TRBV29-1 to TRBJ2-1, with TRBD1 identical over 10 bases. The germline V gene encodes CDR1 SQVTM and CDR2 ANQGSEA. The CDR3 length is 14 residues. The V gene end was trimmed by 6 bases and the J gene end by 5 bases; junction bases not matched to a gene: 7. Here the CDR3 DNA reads TGCAGCGTGACAGGGGGCTCCTTCCACAATGAGCAGTTCTTC. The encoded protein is CSVTGGSFHNEQFF.

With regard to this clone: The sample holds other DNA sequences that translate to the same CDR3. The CDR3 DNA reads as TGTGCCTGGAGTGCTTCTTCCTACGAGCAGTACTTC. Protein product: CAWSASSYEQYF. This chain connects TRBV30 to TRBJ2-7; D not certain. The CDR3 is made up of 12 amino acids. Germline values: CDR1 GTSNPN, CDR2 SVGIG (reference sequence). With 1 base removed from V and 1 base from J, the gap between germline ends came to 5 bases.

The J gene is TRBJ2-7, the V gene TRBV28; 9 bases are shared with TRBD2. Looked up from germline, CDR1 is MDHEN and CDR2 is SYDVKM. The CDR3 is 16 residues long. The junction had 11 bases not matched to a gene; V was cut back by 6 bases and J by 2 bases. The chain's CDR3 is CASSSPSSGTAYEQYF. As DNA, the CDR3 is TGTGCCAGCAGCTCCCCCTCTAGCGGGACAGCCTACGAGCAGTACTTC. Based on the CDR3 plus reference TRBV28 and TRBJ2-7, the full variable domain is DVKVTQSSRYLVKRTGEKVFLECVQDMDHENMFWYRQDPGLGLRLIYFSYDVKMKEKGDIPEGYSVSREKKERFSLILESASTNQTSMYLCASSSPSSGTAYEQYFGPGTRLTVT.

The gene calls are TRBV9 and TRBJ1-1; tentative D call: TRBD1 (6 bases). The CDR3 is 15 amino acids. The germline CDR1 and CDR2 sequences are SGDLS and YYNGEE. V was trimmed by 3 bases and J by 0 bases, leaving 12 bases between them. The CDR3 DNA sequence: TGTGCCAGCAGCGAGTGGGACAAGATGAACACTGAAGCTTTCTTT. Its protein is CASSEWDKMNTEAFF.

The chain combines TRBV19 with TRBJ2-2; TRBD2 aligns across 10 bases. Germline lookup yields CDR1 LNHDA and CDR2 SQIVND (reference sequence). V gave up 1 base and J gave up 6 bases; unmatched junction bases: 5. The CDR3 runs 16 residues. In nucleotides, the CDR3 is TGTGCCAGTAGTATAGGTTGGCTAGCGGGAGCCGGGGAGCTGTTTTTT. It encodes CASSIGWLAGAGELFF.

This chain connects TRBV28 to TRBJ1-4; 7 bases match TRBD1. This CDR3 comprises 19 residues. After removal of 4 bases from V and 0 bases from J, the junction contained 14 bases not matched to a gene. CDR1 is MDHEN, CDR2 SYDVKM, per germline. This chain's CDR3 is CASSSLPGTEVATNEKLFF. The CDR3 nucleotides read TGTGCCAGCAGTTCGCTTCCCGGGACAGAAGTTGCAACTAATGAAAAACTGTTTTTT.

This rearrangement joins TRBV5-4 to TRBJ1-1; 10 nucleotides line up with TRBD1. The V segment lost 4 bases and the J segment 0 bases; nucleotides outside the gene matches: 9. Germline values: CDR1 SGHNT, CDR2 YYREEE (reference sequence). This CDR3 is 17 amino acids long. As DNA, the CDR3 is TGTGCCAGCAGCCCCAAGACAGGGGGCGCGGTGAACACTGAAGCTTTCTTT. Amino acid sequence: CASSPKTGGAVNTEAFF.

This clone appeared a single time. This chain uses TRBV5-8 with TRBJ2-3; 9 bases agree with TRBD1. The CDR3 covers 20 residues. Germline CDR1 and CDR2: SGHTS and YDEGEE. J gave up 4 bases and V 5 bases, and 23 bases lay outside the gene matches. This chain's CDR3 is CASRGRDREKAPLRADTQYF. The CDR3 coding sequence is TGTGCCAGCAGAGGCCGGGACAGGGAAAAAGCCCCCCTACGGGCAGATACGCAGTATTTT.

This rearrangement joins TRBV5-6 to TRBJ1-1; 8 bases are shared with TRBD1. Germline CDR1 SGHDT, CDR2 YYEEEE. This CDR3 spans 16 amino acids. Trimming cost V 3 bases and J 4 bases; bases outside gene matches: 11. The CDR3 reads CASSSNRRQGPTEAFF. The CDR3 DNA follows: TGTGCCAGCAGCTCCAACCGACGACAGGGGCCCACTGAAGCTTTCTTT.

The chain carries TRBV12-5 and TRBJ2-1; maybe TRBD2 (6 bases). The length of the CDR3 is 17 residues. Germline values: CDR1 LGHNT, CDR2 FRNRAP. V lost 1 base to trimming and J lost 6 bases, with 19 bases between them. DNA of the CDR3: TGTGCTAGTGGTTTGGCCCTTAGCGGCCCGGGGCTCAATGAGCAGTTCTTC. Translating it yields CASGLALSGPGLNEQFF. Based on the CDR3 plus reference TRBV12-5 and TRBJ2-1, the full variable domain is DARVTQTPRHKVTEMGQEVTMRCQPILGHNTVFWYRQTMMQGLELLAYFRNRAPLDDSGMPKDRFSAEMPDATLATLKIQPSEPRDSAVYFCASGLALSGPGLNEQFFGPGTRLTVL.

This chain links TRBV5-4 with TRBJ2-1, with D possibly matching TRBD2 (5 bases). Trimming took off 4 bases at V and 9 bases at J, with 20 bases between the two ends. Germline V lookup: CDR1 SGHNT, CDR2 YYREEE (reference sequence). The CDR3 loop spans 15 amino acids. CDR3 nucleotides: TGTGCCAGCAGCCCCGGCGAGTTTCGTGGAGGTGAGCAGTTCTTC. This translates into CASSPGEFRGGEQFF.

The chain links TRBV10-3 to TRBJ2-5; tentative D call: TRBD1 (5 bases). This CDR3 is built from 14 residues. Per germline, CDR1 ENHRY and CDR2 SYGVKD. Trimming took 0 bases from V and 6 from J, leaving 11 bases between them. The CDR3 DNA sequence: TGTGCCATCAGTGAGTCCGGGCAGGGTAAGACCCAGTACTTC. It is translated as CAISESGQGKTQYF.

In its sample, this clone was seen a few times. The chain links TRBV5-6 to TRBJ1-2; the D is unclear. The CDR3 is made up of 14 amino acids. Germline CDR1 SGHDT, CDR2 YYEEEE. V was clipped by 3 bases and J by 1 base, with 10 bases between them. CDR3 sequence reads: CASSSGNNNYGYTF. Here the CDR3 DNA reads TGTGCCAGCAGCTCAGGAAACAATAACTATGGCTACACCTTC.

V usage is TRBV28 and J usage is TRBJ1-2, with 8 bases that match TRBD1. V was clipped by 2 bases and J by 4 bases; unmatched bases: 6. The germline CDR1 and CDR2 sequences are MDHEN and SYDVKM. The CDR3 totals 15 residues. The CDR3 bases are TGTGCCAGCAGTTTAACTACAGGGGGACCCTATGGCTACACCTTC. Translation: CASSLTTGGPYGYTF.

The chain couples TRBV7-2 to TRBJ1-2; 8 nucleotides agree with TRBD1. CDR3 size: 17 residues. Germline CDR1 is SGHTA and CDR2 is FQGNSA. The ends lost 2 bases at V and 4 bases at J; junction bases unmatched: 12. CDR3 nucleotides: TGTGCCAGCAGCTTAAGCGGGGGGGACAGGCAGGCCTATGGCTACACCTTC. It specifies CASSLSGGDRQAYGYTF.

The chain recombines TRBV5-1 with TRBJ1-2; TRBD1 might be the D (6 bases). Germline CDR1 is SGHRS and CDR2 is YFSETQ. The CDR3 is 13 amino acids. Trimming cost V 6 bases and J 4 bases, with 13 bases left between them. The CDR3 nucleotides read TGCGCCAGCACCCCGGGACAATCCTATGGCTACACCTTC. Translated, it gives CASTPGQSYGYTF.

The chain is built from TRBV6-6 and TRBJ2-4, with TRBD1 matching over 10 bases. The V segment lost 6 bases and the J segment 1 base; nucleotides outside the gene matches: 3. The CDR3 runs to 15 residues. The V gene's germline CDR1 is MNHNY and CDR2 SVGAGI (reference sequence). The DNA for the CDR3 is TGTGCCAGCAGGGACAGGGGGTTGGCCAAAAACATTCAGTACTTC. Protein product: CASRDRGLAKNIQYF.

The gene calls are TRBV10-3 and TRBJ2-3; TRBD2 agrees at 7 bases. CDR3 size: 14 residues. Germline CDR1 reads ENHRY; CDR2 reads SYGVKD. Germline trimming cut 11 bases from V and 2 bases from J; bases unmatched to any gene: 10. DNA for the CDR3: TGTGCCGTCCGACCGGGACTACACACAGATACGCAGTATTTT. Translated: CAVRPGLHTDTQYF.

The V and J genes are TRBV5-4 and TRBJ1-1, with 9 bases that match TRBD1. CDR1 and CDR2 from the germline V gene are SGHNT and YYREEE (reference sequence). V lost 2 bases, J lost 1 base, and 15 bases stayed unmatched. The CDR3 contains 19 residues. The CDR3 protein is CASSFPPGQGPNGNTEAFF. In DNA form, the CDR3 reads TGTGCCAGCAGCTTTCCTCCGGGACAGGGTCCTAATGGGAACACTGAAGCTTTCTTT.